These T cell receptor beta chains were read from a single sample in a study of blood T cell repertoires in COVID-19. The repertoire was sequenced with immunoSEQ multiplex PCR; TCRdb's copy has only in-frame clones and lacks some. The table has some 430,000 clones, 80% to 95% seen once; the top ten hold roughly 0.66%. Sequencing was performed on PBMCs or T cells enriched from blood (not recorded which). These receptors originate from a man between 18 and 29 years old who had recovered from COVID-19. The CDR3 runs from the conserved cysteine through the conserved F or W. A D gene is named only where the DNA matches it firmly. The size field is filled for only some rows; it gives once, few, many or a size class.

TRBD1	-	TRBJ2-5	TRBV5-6	CASSARGPETQYF	TGTGCCAGCAGCGCCAGGGGGCCGGAGACCCAGTACTTC
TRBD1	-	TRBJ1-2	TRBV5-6	CASSFGTGAANYGYTF	TGTGCCAGCAGCTTCGGGACAGGGGCCGCTAACTATGGCTACACCTTC
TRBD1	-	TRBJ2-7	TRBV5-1	CASSSGTGEPQYF	TGCGCCAGCAGCTCTGGGACAGGGGAACCGCAGTACTTC
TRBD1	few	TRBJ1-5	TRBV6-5	CASNPDRVHYQPQHF	TGTGCCAGCAACCCCGACAGGGTGCATTATCAGCCCCAGCATTTT
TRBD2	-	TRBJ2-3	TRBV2	CASSEPGTSGGTSTDTQYF	TGTGCCAGCAGTGAACCAGGGACTAGCGGGGGTACTAGCACAGATACGCAGTATTTT
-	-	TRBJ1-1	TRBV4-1	CASSQVQDGTEAFF	TGCGCCAGCAGCCAGGTACAGGACGGCACTGAAGCTTTCTTT
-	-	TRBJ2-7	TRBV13	CASSLPAGWDEQYF	TGTGCCAGCAGCCTCCCCGCAGGGTGGGACGAGCAGTACTTC
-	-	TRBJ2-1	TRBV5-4	CASSSSAGDDEQFF	TGTGCCAGCAGCTCCTCGGCAGGGGACGATGAGCAGTTCTTC
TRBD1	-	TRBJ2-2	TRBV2	CARRDRRQGNTGELFF	TGTGCCAGGAGAGACAGGAGACAGGGAAATACCGGGGAGCTGTTTTTT
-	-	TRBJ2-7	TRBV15	CATSAGTYEQYF	TGTGCCACCAGCGCCGGGACCTACGAGCAGTACTTC
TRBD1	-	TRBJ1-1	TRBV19	CASITDRVGEAFF	TGTGCCAGTATTACCGACAGGGTTGGTGAAGCTTTCTTT
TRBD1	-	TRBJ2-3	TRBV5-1	CASSQQGATDTQYF	TGCGCCAGCAGCCAACAGGGGGCCACAGATACGCAGTATTTT
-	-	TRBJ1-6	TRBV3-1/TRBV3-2	CASRDVGSPLHF	TGTGCCAGCCGGGATGTTGGGTCACCCCTCCACTTT
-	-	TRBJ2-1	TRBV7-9	CASSPPGNNEQFF	TGTGCCAGCAGCCCTCCGGGGAACAATGAGCAGTTCTTC
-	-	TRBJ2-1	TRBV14	CASSPPNYNEQFF	TGTGCCAGCAGCCCCCCTAACTACAATGAGCAGTTCTTC
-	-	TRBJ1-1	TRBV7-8	CASSLAGKWNTEAFF	TGTGCCAGCAGCTTAGCTGGCAAATGGAACACTGAAGCTTTCTTT
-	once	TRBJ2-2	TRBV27	CASSLGGFGELFF	TGTGCCAGCAGTTTAGGGGGGTTCGGGGAGCTGTTTTTT
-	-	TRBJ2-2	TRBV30	CAWSVDGTGELFF	TGTGCCTGGAGTGTAGACGGGACCGGGGAGCTGTTTTTT
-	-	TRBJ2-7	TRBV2	CASSAFSDEQYF	TGTGCCAGCAGTGCCTTTAGTGACGAGCAGTACTTC
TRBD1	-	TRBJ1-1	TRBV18	CASSPIGQVNTEAFF	TGTGCCAGCTCACCTATCGGACAGGTTAACACTGAAGCTTTCTTT
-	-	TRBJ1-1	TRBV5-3	CARSPLDSVNTEAFF	TGTGCCAGAAGCCCACTAGATTCAGTGAACACTGAAGCTTTCTTT
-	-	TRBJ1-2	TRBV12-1	CASVGQGRDYGYTF	TGTGCCAGCGTTGGACAGGGAAGGGACTATGGCTACACCTTC
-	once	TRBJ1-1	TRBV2	CASSDLGNTEAFF	TGTGCCAGCAGTGATCTCGGGAACACTGAAGCTTTCTTT
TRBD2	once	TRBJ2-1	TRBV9	CASSPSGGANEQFF	TGTGCCAGCAGCCCATCGGGGGGGGCCAATGAGCAGTTCTTC
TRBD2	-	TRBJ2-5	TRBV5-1	CASSSSGGVIETQYF	TGCGCCAGCAGCTCTAGCGGGGGGGTAATAGAGACCCAGTACTTC
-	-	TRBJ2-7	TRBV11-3	CASSPGLDGSYEQYF	TGTGCCAGCAGCCCAGGACTGGACGGCTCCTACGAGCAGTACTTC
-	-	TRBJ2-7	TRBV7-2	CASSFSDSYYEQYF	TGTGCCAGCAGCTTCTCCGACTCGTACTACGAGCAGTACTTC
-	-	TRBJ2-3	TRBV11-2	CASSLQGRFTDTQYF	TGTGCCAGCAGCTTACAGGGCCGATTCACAGATACGCAGTATTTT
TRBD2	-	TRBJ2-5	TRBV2	CASSDYGRPQETQYF	TGTGCCAGCAGTGATTACGGGAGGCCCCAAGAGACCCAGTACTTC